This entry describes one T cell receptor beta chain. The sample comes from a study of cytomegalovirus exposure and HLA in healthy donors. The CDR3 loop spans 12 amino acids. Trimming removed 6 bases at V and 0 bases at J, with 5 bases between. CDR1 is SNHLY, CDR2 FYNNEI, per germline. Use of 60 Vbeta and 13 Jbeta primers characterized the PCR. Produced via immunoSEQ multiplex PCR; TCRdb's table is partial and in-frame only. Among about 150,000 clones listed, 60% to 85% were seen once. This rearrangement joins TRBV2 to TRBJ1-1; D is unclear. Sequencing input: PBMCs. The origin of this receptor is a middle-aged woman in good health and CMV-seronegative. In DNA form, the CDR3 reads TGTGCCAGCAGACTCATGAACACTGAAGCTTTCTTT. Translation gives CASRLMNTEAFF.